The clone carrying this T cell receptor beta chain ranks as large (0.1 to 1%) in terms of frequency. Antigen unknown. This record comes from a study of T cell clusters in autoimmune cytopenias. For the study at large: The median distinct TRB clonotype count was under 3,000 per sample, from a median approximately 52,000 reads. Overall study results and limits: Comparing secondary cytopenia with chronic lymphocytic leukemia showed no cluster-lack signature, apparently masked by lymphoma repertoire. TRB repertoire shifts in secondary cytopenia and chronic lymphocytic leukemia mostly reflected lymphoma, not autoimmunity.

Some 38,000 genome equivalents of blood DNA were amplified for TRB. The CDR3 covers 14 residues. Germline-derived CDR1 and CDR2 are GTSNPN and SVGIG (reference sequence). TRB was amplified by touch-down multiplex PCR, primer pools A and B combined. TCRdb re-called the multiplex PCR reads; every CDR3 protein appears as one record, without DNA. The sample table sets out over 1,500 distinct CDR3 sequences. Sequencing input: peripheral blood. This clonotype was sampled from a human donor with an autoimmune cytopenia or autoimmune hepatitis (not recorded which). The chain is built from TRBV30 and TRBJ2-3; without DNA, the TCRdb call of TRBD2 cannot be checked. CDR3 loop: CAWSSGGGTDTQYF.